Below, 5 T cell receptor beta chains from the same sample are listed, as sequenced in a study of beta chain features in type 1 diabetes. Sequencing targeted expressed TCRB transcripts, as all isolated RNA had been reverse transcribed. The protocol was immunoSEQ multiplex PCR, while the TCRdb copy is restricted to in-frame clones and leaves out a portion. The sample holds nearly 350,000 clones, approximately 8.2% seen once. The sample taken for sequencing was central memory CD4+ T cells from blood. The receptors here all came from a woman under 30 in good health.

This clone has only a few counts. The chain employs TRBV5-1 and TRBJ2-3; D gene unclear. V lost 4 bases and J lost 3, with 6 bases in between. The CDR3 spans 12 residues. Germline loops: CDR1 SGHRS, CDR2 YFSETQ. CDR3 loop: CASSAETDTQYF. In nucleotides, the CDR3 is TGCGCCAGCAGCGCAGAAACAGATACGCAGTATTTT.

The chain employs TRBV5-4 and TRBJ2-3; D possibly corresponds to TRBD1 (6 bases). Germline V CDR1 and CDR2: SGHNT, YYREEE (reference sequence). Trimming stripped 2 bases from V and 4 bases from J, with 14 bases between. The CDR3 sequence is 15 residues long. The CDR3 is CASSFPGERADTQYF. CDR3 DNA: TGTGCCAGCAGCTTTCCAGGGGAACGCGCAGATACGCAGTATTTT. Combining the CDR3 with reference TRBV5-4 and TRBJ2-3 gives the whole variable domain ETGVTQSPTHLIKTRGQQVTLRCSSQSGHNTVSWYQQALGQGPQFIFQYYREEENGRGNFPPRFSGLQFPNYSSELNVNALELDDSALYLCASSFPGERADTQYFGPGTRLTVL.

DNA of the CDR3: TGCAGTGCTAGACCCCGGCACGAGCAGTACTTC. Its translation: CSARPRHEQYF. The gene calls are TRBV20-1 and TRBJ2-7, with D unclear. Trimming took 2 bases from V and 5 from J, leaving 7 bases between them. Germline V gives CDR1 DFQATT, CDR2 SNEGSKA (reference sequence). CDR3 length equals 11 residues.

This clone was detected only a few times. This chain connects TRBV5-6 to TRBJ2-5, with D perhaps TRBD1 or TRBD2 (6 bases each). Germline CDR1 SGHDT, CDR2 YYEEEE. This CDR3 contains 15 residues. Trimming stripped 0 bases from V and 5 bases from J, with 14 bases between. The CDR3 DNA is TGTGCCAGCAGCTTGGTGGCAGGGGAGGAGGAGACCCAGTACTTC. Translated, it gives CASSLVAGEEETQYF.

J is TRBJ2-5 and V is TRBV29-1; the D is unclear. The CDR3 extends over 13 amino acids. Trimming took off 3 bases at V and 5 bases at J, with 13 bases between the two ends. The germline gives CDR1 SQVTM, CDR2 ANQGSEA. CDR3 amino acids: CSVDPISVETQYF. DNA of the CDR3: TGCAGCGTTGACCCTATCAGCGTCGAGACCCAGTACTTC. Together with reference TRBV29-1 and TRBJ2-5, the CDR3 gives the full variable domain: SAVISQKPSRDICQRGTSLTIQCQVDSQVTMMFWYRQQPGQSLTLIATANQGSEATYESGFVIDKFPISRPNLTFSTLTVSNMSPEDSSIYLCSVDPISVETQYFGPGTRLLVL.